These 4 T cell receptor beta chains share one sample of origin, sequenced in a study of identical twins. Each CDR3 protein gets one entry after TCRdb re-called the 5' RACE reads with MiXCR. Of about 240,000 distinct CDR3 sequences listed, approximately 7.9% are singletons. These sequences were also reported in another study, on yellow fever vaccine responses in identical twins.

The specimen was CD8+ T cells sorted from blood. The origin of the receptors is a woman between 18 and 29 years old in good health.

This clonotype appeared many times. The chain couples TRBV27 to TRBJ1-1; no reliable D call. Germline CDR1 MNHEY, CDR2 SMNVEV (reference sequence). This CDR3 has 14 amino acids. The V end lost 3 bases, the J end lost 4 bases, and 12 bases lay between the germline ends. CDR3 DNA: TGTGCCAGCAGTTTTAACGGGGTGACCACTGAAGCTTTCTTT. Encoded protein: CASSFNGVTTEAFF.

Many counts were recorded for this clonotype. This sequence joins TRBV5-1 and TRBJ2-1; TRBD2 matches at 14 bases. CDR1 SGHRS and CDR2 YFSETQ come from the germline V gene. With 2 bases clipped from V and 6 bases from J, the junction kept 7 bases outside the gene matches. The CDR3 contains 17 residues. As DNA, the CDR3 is TGCGCCAGCAGCTTCAGGACTAGCGGGGGGCCGACCAATGAGCAGTTCTTC. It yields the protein CASSFRTSGGPTNEQFF.

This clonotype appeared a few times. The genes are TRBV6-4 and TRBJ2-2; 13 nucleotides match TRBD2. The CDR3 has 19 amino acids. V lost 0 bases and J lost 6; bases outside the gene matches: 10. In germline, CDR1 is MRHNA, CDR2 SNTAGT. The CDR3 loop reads CASSDSGRGTSGTAGELFF. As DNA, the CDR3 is TGTGCCAGCAGTGACTCGGGTCGCGGGACTAGCGGGACGGCCGGGGAGCTGTTTTTT.

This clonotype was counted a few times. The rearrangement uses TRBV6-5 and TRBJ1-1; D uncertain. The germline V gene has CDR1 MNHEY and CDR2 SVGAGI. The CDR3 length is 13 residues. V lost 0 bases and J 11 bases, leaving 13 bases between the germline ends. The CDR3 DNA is TGTGCCAGCAGTTACTCGGAATCATCCGACGCTTTCTTT. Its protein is CASSYSESSDAFF.